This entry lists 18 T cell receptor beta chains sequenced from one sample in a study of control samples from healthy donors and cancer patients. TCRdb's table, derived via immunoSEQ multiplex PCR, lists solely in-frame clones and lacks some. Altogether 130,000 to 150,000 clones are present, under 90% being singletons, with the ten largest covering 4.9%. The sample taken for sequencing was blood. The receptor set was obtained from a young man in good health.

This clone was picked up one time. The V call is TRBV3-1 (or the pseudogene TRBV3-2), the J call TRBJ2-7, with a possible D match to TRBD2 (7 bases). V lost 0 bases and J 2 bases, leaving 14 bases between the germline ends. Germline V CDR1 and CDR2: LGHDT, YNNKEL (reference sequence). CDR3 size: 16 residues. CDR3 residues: CASSQEGGGRTYEQYF. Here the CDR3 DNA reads TGTGCCAGCAGCCAAGAAGGGGGGGGACGGACCTACGAGCAGTACTTC.

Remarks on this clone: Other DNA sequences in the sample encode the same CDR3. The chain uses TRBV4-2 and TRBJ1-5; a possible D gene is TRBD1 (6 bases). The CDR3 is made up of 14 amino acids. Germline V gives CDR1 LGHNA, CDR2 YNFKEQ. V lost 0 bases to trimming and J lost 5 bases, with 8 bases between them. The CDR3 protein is CASSQDRGDQPQHF. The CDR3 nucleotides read TGTGCCAGCAGCCAAGATAGGGGGGATCAGCCCCAGCATTTT.

CDR3 residues: CASSQDPGRATEAFF. CDR3 nucleotide sequence: TGCGCCAGCAGCCAAGATCCAGGTAGAGCCACTGAAGCTTTCTTT. J is TRBJ1-1 and V is TRBV4-1; no clear D gene. Germline V lookup: CDR1 MGHRA, CDR2 YSYEKL. The CDR3 runs to 15 residues. Between the trimmed V and J ends, which lost 0 bases and 4 bases, there was a span of 12 bases.

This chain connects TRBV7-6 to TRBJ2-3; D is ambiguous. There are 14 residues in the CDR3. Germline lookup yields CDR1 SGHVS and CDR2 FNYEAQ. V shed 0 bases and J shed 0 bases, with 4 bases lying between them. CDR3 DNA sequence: TGTGCCAGCAGCTTAGCTCAAAGCACAGATACGCAGTATTTT. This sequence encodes CASSLAQSTDTQYF.

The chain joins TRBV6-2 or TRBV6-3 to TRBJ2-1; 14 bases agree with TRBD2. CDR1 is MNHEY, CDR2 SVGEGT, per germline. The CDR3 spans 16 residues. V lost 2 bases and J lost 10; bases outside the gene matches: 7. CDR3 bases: TGTGCCAGCAGTTACCCCCCGGGACTAGCGGGAGAAGAGCAGTTCTTC. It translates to CASSYPPGLAGEEQFF.

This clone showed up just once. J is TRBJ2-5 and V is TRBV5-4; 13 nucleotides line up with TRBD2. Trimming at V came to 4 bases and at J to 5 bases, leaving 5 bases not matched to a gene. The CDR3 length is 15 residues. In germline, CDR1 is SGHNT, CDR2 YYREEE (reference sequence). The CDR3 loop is CASSLTSGRRETQYF. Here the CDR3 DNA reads TGTGCCAGCAGCCTGACTAGCGGGAGGAGGGAGACCCAGTACTTC.

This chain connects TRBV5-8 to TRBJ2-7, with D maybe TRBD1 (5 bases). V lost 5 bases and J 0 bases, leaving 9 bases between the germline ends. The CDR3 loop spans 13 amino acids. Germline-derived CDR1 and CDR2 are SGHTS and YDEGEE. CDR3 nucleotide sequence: TGTGCCAGCAGAAAGACAGACTCCTACGAGCAGTACTTC. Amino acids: CASRKTDSYEQYF.

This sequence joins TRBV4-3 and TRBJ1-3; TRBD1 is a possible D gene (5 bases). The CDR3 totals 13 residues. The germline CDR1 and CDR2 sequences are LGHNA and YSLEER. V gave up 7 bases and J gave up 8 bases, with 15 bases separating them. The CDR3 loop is CASTQAIGDTIYF. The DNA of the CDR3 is TGCGCCAGCACACAGGCGATCGGAGACACCATATATTTT.

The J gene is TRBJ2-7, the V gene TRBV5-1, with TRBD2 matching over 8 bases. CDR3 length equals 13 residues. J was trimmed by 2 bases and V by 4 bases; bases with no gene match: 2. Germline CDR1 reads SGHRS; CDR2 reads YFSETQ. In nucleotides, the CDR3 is TGCGCCAGCAGCACTAGCGGTCCCTACGAGCAGTACTTC. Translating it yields CASSTSGPYEQYF. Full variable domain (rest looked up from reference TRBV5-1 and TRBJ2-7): KAGVTQTPRYLIKTRGQQVTLSCSPISGHRSVSWYQQTPGQGLQFLFEYFSETQRNKGNFPGRFSGRQFSNSRSEMNVSTLELGDSALYLCASSTSGPYEQYFGPGTRLTVT.

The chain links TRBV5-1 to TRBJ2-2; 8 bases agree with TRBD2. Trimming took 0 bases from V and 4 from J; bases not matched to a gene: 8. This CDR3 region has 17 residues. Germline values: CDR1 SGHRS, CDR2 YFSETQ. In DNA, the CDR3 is TGCGCCAGCAGCTTGGCCAGGCAGCGGGAGCTCACCGGGGAGCTGTTTTTT. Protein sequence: CASSLARQRELTGELFF.

For the CDR3, the DNA is TGTGCCAGTAGTATGGGGGTCTCTTATCAGCCCCAGCATTTT. Encoded protein: CASSMGVSYQPQHF. The genes are TRBV19 and TRBJ1-5, with D perhaps TRBD1 (5 bases). The germline V gene encodes CDR1 LNHDA and CDR2 SQIVND (reference sequence). Trimming removed 3 bases at V and 5 bases at J, with 11 bases between. The CDR3 is 14 amino acids.

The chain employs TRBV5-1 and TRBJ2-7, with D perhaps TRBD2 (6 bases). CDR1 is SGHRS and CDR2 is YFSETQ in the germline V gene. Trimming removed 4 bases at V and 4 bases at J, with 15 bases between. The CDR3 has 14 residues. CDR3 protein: CASSQEGPKYEQYF. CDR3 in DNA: TGCGCCAGCAGCCAGGAGGGGCCAAAGTACGAGCAGTACTTC.

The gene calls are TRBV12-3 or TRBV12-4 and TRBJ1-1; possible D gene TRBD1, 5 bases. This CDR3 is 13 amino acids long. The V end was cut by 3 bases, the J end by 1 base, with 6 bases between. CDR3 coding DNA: TGTGCCAGCAGTTTGGGGCGGAACACTGAAGCTTTCTTT. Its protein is CASSLGRNTEAFF.

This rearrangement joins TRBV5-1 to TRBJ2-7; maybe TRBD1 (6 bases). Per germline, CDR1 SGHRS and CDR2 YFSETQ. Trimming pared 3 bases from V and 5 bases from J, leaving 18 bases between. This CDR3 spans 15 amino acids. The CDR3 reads CASSSTPGARDEQYF. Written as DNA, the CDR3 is TGCGCCAGCAGCTCCACCCCAGGGGCGCGCGACGAGCAGTACTTC. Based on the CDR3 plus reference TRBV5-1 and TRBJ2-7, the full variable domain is KAGVTQTPRYLIKTRGQQVTLSCSPISGHRSVSWYQQTPGQGLQFLFEYFSETQRNKGNFPGRFSGRQFSNSRSEMNVSTLELGDSALYLCASSSTPGARDEQYFGPGTRLTVT.

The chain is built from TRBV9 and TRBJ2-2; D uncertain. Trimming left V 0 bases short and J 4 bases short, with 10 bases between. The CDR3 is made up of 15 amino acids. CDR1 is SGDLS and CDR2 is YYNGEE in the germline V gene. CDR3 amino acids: CASSVGEGFTGELFF. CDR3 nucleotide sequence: TGTGCCAGCAGCGTAGGGGAAGGGTTCACCGGGGAGCTGTTTTTT.

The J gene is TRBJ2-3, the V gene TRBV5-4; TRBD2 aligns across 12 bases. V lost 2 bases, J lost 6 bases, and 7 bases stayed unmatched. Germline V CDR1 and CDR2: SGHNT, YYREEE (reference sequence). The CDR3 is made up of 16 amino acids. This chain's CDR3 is CASSFTSGGRGDTQYF. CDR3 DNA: TGTGCCAGCAGCTTCACTAGCGGGGGGCGAGGGGATACGCAGTATTTT. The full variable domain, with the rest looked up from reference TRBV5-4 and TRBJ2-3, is ETGVTQSPTHLIKTRGQQVTLRCSSQSGHNTVSWYQQALGQGPQFIFQYYREEENGRGNFPPRFSGLQFPNYSSELNVNALELDDSALYLCASSFTSGGRGDTQYFGPGTRLTVL.

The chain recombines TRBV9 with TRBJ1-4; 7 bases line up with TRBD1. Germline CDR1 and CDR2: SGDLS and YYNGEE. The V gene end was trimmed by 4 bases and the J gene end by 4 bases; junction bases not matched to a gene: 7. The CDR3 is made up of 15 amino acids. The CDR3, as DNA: TGTGCCAGCAGCTTTTCGACAGGGCTTAATGAAAAACTGTTTTTT. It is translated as CASSFSTGLNEKLFF.

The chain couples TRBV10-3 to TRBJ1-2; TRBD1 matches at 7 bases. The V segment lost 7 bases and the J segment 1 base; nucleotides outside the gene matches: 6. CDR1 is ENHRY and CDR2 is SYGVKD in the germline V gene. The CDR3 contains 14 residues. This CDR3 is CAIMDRRFNYGYTF. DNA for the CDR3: TGTGCCATCATGGACAGGCGTTTTAACTATGGCTACACCTTC.